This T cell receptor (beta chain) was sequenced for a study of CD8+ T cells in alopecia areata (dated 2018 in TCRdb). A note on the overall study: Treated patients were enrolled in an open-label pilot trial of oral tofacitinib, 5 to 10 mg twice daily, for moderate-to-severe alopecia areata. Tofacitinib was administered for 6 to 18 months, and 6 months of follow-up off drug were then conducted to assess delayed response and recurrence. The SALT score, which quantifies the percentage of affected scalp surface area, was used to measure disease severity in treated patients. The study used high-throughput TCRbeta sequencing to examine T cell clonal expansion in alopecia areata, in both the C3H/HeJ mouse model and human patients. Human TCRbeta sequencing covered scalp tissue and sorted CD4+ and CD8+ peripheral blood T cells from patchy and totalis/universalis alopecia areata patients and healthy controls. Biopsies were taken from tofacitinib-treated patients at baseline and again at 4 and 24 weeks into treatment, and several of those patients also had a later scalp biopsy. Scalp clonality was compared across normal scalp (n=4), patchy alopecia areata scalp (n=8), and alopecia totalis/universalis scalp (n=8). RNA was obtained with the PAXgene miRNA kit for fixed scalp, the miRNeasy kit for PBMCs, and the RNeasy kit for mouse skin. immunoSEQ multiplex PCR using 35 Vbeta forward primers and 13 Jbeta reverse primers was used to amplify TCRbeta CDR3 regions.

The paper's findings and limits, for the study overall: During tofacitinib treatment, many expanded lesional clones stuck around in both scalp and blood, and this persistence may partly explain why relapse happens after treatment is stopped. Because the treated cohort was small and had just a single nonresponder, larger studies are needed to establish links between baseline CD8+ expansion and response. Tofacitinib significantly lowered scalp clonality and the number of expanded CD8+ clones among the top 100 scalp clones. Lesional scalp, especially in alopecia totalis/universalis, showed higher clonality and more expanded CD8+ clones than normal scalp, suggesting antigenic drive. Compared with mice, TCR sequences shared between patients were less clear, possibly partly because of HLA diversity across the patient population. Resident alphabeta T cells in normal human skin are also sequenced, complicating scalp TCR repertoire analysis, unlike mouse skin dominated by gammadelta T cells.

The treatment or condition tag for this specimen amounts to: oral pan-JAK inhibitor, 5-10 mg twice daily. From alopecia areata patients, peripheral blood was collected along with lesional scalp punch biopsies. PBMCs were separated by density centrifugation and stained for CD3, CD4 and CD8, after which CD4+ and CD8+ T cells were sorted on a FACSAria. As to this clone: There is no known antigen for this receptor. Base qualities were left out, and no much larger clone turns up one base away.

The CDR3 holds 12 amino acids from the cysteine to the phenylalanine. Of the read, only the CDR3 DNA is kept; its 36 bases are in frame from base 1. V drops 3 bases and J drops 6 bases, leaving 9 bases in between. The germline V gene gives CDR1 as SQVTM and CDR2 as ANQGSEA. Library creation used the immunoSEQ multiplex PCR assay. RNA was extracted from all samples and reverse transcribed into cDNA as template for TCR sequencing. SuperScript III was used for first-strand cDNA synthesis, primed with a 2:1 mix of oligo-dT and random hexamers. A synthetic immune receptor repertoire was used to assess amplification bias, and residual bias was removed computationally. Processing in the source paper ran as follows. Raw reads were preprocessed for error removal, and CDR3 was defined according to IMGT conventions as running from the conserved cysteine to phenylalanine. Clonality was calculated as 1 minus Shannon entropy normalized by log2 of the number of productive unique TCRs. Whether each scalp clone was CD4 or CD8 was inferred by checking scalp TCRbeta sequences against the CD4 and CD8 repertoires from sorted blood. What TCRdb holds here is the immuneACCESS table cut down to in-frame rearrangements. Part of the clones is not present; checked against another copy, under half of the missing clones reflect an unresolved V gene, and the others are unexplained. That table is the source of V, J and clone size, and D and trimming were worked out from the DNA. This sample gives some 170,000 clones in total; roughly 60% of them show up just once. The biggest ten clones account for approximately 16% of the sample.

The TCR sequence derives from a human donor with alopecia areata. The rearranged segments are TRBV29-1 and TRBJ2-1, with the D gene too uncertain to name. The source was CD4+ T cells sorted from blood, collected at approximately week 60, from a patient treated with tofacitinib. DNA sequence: TGCAGCGTTGAGGAACAGAGCAATGAGCAGTTCTTC. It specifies CSVEEQSNEQFF.